The 21 T cell receptor beta chains presented below share a single source sample, sequenced in a study of T cell responses to AZD1222 COVID-19 vaccine. Generated by immunoSEQ multiplex PCR, the TCRdb table keeps only in-frame clones and is missing some. The sample has tens of thousands of clones, less than 90% seen once. The starting material was peripheral blood, obtained 28 days after the second AZD1222 dose. The receptors originated from an adult who received the AZD1222 COVID-19 vaccine.

The chain couples TRBV6-1 to TRBJ1-4; possible D gene TRBD1, 6 bases. Trimming stripped 3 bases from V and 3 bases from J, with 14 bases between. The CDR3 spans 16 residues. CDR1 MNHNS and CDR2 SASEGT come from the germline V gene. DNA for the CDR3: TGTGCCAGCAGTGATCGCCAGGGGCAGTCTAATGAAAAACTGTTTTTT. It encodes CASSDRQGQSNEKLFF.

The chain joins TRBV5-6 to TRBJ2-7, with unresolved D. The V gene lost 4 bases and the J gene lost 2 bases, with 13 bases spanning the gap. The CDR3 consists of 14 residues. Per germline, CDR1 SGHDT and CDR2 YYEEEE. The CDR3 protein is CASSPLDGPYEQYF. As DNA, the CDR3 is TGTGCCAGCAGCCCCCTAGACGGTCCCTACGAGCAGTACTTC.

J is TRBJ2-2 and V is TRBV19; no clear D. The CDR3 length is 15 residues. V was pared by 5 bases and J by 0 bases, with 10 bases between. The germline gives CDR1 LNHDA, CDR2 SQIVND (reference sequence). In nucleotides, the CDR3 is TGTGCCAGTAGTCCCCACCGATCGAACACCGGGGAGCTGTTTTTT. It codes for CASSPHRSNTGELFF.

This chain joins TRBV3-1 (or the pseudogene TRBV3-2) and TRBJ2-3; D is uncertain. The germline V gene encodes CDR1 LGHDT and CDR2 YNNKEL (reference sequence). The germline V and J ends were trimmed by 1 base and 5 bases, with 1 base remaining between them. The CDR3 has 11 amino acids. Here the CDR3 DNA reads TGTGCCAGCAGCCAAGGAGATACGCAGTATTTT. This gives the protein CASSQGDTQYF.

The chain employs TRBV7-2 and TRBJ1-5; D is unclear. The CDR3 has 13 residues. Germline V gene data show CDR1 as SGHTA and CDR2 as FQGNSA. V lost 0 bases, J lost 8 bases, and 8 bases lay in between. CDR3 nucleotide sequence: TGTGCCAGCAGCTTAGCGTATTCCGAGCCCCAGCATTTT. Its protein is CASSLAYSEPQHF.

The chain couples TRBV29-1 to TRBJ2-3; weak D call: TRBD2 (5 bases). Germline V gene data show CDR1 as SQVTM and CDR2 as ANQGSEA. V was shortened by 7 bases and J by 6 bases, with 11 bases between the two germline ends. The CDR3 has 11 amino acids. This chain's CDR3 is CSAGGLDTQYF. CDR3 sequence (DNA): TGCAGCGCCGGCGGGTTGGATACGCAGTATTTT.

The chain uses TRBV6-5 and TRBJ1-5; possible D gene TRBD1, 5 bases. The V gene's germline CDR1 is MNHEY and CDR2 SVGAGI. The CDR3 is 14 amino acids. V was clipped by 8 bases and J by 0 bases, with 11 bases between them. This CDR3 reads CASGTAHSNQPQHF. CDR3 sequence (DNA): TGTGCCAGCGGGACGGCACATAGCAATCAGCCCCAGCATTTT.

This clone was observed a single time. The chain has TRBV4-1 and TRBJ1-6; no definite D call. V lost 4 bases to trimming and J lost 8 bases, with 15 bases between them. Germline CDR1 reads MGHRA; CDR2 reads YSYEKL. This CDR3 region has 15 residues. This chain's CDR3 is CASSRLDGEDSPLHF. CDR3 bases: TGCGCCAGCAGCCGCTTGGACGGGGAAGATTCACCCCTCCACTTT.

This chain links TRBV5-6 with TRBJ1-3; D possibly corresponds to TRBD1 (6 bases). The germline V gene has CDR1 SGHDT and CDR2 YYEEEE. The CDR3 is 14 amino acids. Trimming removed 1 base from V and 8 bases from J, with 13 bases in between. DNA of the CDR3: TGTGCCAGCAGCTTGTTAACAGGGTTACACACCATATATTTT. Translating it yields CASSLLTGLHTIYF.

The chain employs TRBV30 and TRBJ2-5, with 9 bases matching TRBD1. CDR1 and CDR2 (germline): GTSNPN, SVGIG (reference sequence). The junction had 7 bases not matched to a gene; V was cut back by 3 bases and J by 5 bases. This CDR3 contains 14 residues. DNA for the CDR3: TGTGCCTGGAGCATAGGGACAGGGTCGGAGACCCAGTACTTC. This encodes CAWSIGTGSETQYF.

The CDR3 loop is CASSLVTGGEYEQYF. The DNA of the CDR3 is TGTGCCAGCAGTCTCGTTACAGGGGGCGAGTACGAGCAGTACTTC. The chain joins TRBV27 to TRBJ2-7, with 9 bases fitting TRBD1. The CDR3 covers 15 residues. CDR1 is MNHEY and CDR2 is SMNVEV in the germline V gene (reference sequence). The junction had 9 bases not matched to a gene; V was cut back by 5 bases and J by 4 bases.

This sequence joins TRBV9 and TRBJ2-7, with TRBD1 identical over 8 bases. The CDR3 covers 14 residues. The germline gives CDR1 SGDLS, CDR2 YYNGEE. V shed 2 bases, J shed 2 bases, and the junction held 3 bases outside the gene matches. CDR3 loop: CASSVLDRAYEQYF. CDR3 sequence (DNA): TGTGCCAGCAGCGTGCTGGACAGGGCCTACGAGCAGTACTTC. Supplemented by reference TRBV9 and TRBJ2-7, the full variable domain reads DSGVTQTPKHLITATGQRVTLRCSPRSGDLSVYWYQQSLDQGLQFLIQYYNGEERAKGNILERFSAQQFPDLHSELNLSSLELGDSALYFCASSVLDRAYEQYFGPGTRLTVT.

The chain has TRBV9 and TRBJ2-1, with TRBD2 matching over 7 bases. J gave up 5 bases and V 3 bases, and 11 bases lay outside the gene matches. Germline V CDR1 and CDR2: SGDLS, YYNGEE. The CDR3 has 16 amino acids. Here the CDR3 DNA reads TGTGCCAGCAGCGCAGTCGGACTAGAGATAAACAATGAGCAGTTCTTC. Translated, it gives CASSAVGLEINNEQFF.

The V and J genes are TRBV6-5 and TRBJ1-5; 7 bases agree with TRBD1. This CDR3 has 16 amino acids. J was trimmed by 4 bases and V by 0 bases; bases with no gene match: 6. The germline V gene encodes CDR1 MNHEY and CDR2 SVGAGI. DNA of the CDR3: TGTGCCAGCAGTTACTCGGGCAGGGGGGTTAATCAGCCCCAGCATTTT. Its translation: CASSYSGRGVNQPQHF.

This chain links TRBV7-7 with TRBJ2-5; D may be TRBD2 (6 bases). The V end was cut by 1 base, the J end by 3 bases, with 18 bases between. CDR3 size: 17 residues. In germline, CDR1 is SSHAT, CDR2 FNYEAQ (reference sequence). The CDR3 coding sequence is TGTGCCAGCAGCTTAGGAAGGTCGGTAGCGGAGAAAGAGACCCAGTACTTC. Its protein is CASSLGRSVAEKETQYF.

This clone was observed once. The chain combines TRBV6-5 with TRBJ2-5; 8 nucleotides align to TRBD1. Germline assignment: CDR1 MNHEY and CDR2 SVGAGI. The CDR3 is made up of 13 amino acids. The trim removed 5 bases at V and 4 bases at J, leaving 3 bases unmatched. CDR3 DNA: TGTGCCAGCAGTCTCGGACAGGGAGAGACCCAGTACTTC. Its protein product is CASSLGQGETQYF.

V is TRBV7-9 and J is TRBJ2-2; tentative D call: TRBD1 (6 bases). The CDR3 has 13 residues. Germline V lookup: CDR1 SEHNR, CDR2 FQNEAQ (reference sequence). V lost 6 bases and J lost 3, with 8 bases in between. CDR3 sequence (DNA): TGTGCCAGCAGGGACAGATACACCGGGGAGCTGTTTTTT. This translates into CASRDRYTGELFF.

This sequence joins TRBV18 and TRBJ2-1, with unresolved D. The germline V and J ends were trimmed by 1 base and 1 base, with 8 bases remaining between them. The CDR3 has 15 amino acids. Germline lookup yields CDR1 KGHSH and CDR2 LQKENI. The CDR3: CASSPQRSSYNEQFF. The CDR3 DNA is TGTGCCAGCTCACCACAGCGAAGTTCCTACAATGAGCAGTTCTTC.

This clone was detected only a few times. The J gene is TRBJ1-6, the V gene TRBV6-5, with a possible D match to TRBD1 (5 bases). This CDR3 is built from 15 residues. Trimming removed 2 bases at V and 4 bases at J, with 9 bases between. Germline V CDR1 and CDR2: MNHEY, SVGAGI. CDR3 nucleotide sequence: TGTGCCAGCAGTTACACAGGCAGTTATAATTCACCCCTCCACTTT. Its translation is CASSYTGSYNSPLHF.

This clone appeared a single time. V usage is TRBV14 and J usage is TRBJ2-7; 9 bases line up with TRBD1. Germline CDR1 reads SGHDN; CDR2 reads FVKESK. The CDR3 contains 15 residues. The V gene end was trimmed by 5 bases and the J gene end by 2 bases; junction bases not matched to a gene: 7. The DNA of the CDR3 is TGTGCCAGCAGCTCGACCGGGACAGGGCCCTACGAGCAGTACTTC. It yields the protein CASSSTGTGPYEQYF.

This clone was found once. The chain carries TRBV2 and TRBJ1-3; D might be TRBD1 (5 bases). V lost 9 bases to trimming and J lost 0 bases, with 9 bases between them. The CDR3 covers 13 residues. Germline CDR1 reads SNHLY; CDR2 reads FYNNEI. The CDR3 sequence: CASQGFSGNTIYF. CDR3 coding DNA: TGTGCCAGTCAGGGCTTCTCTGGAAACACCATATATTTT.